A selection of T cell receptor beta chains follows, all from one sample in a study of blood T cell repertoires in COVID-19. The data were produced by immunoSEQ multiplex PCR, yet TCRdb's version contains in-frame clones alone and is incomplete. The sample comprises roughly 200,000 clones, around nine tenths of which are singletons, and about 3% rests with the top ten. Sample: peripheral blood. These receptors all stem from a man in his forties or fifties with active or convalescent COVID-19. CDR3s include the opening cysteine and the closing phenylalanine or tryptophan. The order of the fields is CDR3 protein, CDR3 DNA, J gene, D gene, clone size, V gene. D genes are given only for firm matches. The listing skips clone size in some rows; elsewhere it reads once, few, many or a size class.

CASSFSTSGRSSYNEQFF TGTGCCAGCAGCTTTTCCACTAGCGGGAGGAGCTCCTACAATGAGCAGTTCTTC TRBJ2-1 TRBD2 - TRBV7-6
CASGGKTGASDTQYF TGTGCCAGCGGAGGGAAGACAGGGGCCTCAGATACGCAGTATTTT TRBJ2-3 TRBD1 - TRBV3-1/TRBV3-2
CASSLKARANYGYTF TGTGCCAGCAGCTTAAAGGCCAGGGCTAACTATGGCTACACCTTC TRBJ1-2 - few TRBV7-2
CASSQTSYEQYF TGTGCCAGCAGCCAGACTAGTTACGAGCAGTACTTC TRBJ2-7 - - TRBV7-9
CASLGGDRTEAFF TGCGCCAGCCTGGGGGGGGACCGGACTGAAGCTTTCTTT TRBJ1-1 - - TRBV10-1
CASSHNGLSGANVLTF TGTGCCAGCAGCCACAACGGACTCTCTGGGGCCAACGTCCTGACTTTC TRBJ2-6 - - TRBV3-1/TRBV3-2
CASSLQGSPSPLHF TGTGCCAGCAGCTTGCAGGGTTCACCTTCACCCCTCCACTTT TRBJ1-6 - - TRBV5-8
CASREESGNTIYF TGCGCCAGCAGGGAGGAATCTGGAAACACCATATATTTT TRBJ1-3 - - TRBV5-1
CASSITSSEAFF TGCGCCAGCAGCATTACGTCCAGTGAAGCTTTCTTT TRBJ1-1 - - TRBV5-1
CASSLESGGETQYF TGTGCCAGCAGCTTGGAGTCGGGGGGAGAGACCCAGTACTTC TRBJ2-5 TRBD2 - TRBV5-8
CASSKRTGNTEAFF TGTGCCAGCAGCAAAAGGACAGGGAACACTGAAGCTTTCTTT TRBJ1-1 TRBD1 - TRBV11-3
CASSEIYPRDTQYF TGTGCCAGCAGCGAGATATACCCAAGAGATACGCAGTATTTT TRBJ2-3 - - TRBV2
CASSVFYQQGAVAEEQFF TGTGCCAGCAGCGTCTTTTATCAGCAGGGGGCCGTCGCAGAGGAGCAGTTCTTC TRBJ2-1 TRBD1 - TRBV9
CATSSPGRYNEQFF TGTGCCACCAGCTCGCCCGGGAGATACAATGAGCAGTTCTTC TRBJ2-1 - - TRBV15
CSSSGGAGETQYF TGTTCCTCTAGCGGGGGGGCCGGAGAGACCCAGTACTTC TRBJ2-5 TRBD2 - TRBV3-1/TRBV3-2
CASSLIGGASDTQYF TGTGCCAGCAGCTTGATCGGGGGGGCGTCAGATACGCAGTATTTT TRBJ2-3 TRBD2 - TRBV5-4
CASSLDRGLNEQFF TGTGCCAGCAGTTTAGACAGGGGGCTGAATGAGCAGTTCTTC TRBJ2-1 TRBD1 - TRBV28
CASSPSGHSNSPLHF TGTGCCAGCAGCCCCTCGGGACACTCTAATTCACCCCTCCACTTT TRBJ1-6 - - TRBV28
CASSQQGGGNQPQHF TGCGCCAGCAGCCAACAAGGGGGCGGCAATCAGCCCCAGCATTTT TRBJ1-5 TRBD1 - TRBV4-1
CASSLGQGLGEQYF TGTGCCAGCAGCTTGGGACAGGGGCTTGGGGAGCAGTACTTC TRBJ2-7 TRBD1 few TRBV7-3
CASNSGGSSSYEQYF TGTGCCAGCAACTCAGGGGGGAGTAGCTCCTACGAGCAGTACTTC TRBJ2-7 - - TRBV13
CASREPRGDTEAFF TGTGCCAGCAGAGAACCCCGGGGGGACACTGAAGCTTTCTTT TRBJ1-1 - - TRBV28
CASSGSGGVYNEQFF TGTGCCAGCAGCGGTAGCGGGGGAGTATACAATGAGCAGTTCTTC TRBJ2-1 TRBD2 few TRBV9
CASARTGQQNYGYTF TGCGCCAGCGCCCGGACGGGACAGCAGAACTATGGCTACACCTTC TRBJ1-2 TRBD1 - TRBV4-3
CASSWTENTEAFF TGTGCCAGCAGTTGGACAGAAAACACTGAAGCTTTCTTT TRBJ1-1 - - TRBV2
CASSLHDRGPNQPQHF TGTGCCAGCAGCTTACACGACAGGGGGCCAAATCAGCCCCAGCATTTT TRBJ1-5 TRBD1 - TRBV7-8
CATSSGQGGEKLFF TGTGCCACCAGCAGCGGACAGGGCGGTGAAAAACTGTTTTTT TRBJ1-4 TRBD1 few TRBV15
CASSLQGLGNEKLFF TGTGCCAGCAGCCTCCAGGGCCTGGGTAATGAAAAACTGTTTTTT TRBJ1-4 - - TRBV3-1/TRBV3-2
CASSYTRVGDIQYF TGTGCCAGCAGTTACACCAGAGTAGGGGACATTCAGTACTTC TRBJ2-4 - - TRBV6-5
CASSQDYYNSPLHF TGTGCCAGCAGCCAAGACTACTATAATTCACCCCTCCACTTT TRBJ1-6 - - TRBV14
CASRPLLGQGSYGYTF TGTGCCAGCAGGCCTCTTCTAGGACAGGGGAGCTATGGCTACACCTTC TRBJ1-2 TRBD1 once TRBV4-2